This is a list of T cell receptor beta chains from one sample in a study of pediatric ulcerative colitis. Clones were read by immunoSEQ multiplex PCR, and TCRdb kept only the in-frame ones, dropping some. This sample carries more than 50,000 clones, more than 75% of them seen once, and the ten largest clones take around 1.5%. Material for sequencing was blood. The source of these receptors is a boy aged 10-17 years who was a control in a study of pediatric ulcerative colitis. The CDR3 runs from the conserved cysteine through the conserved F or W. D genes are given only for firm matches. Only some rows state a clone size, as once, few, many or a class for expanded clones.

TGTGCCACCAGCGATGACATGGGCGGTTTTGCGCAGTACTTC	CATSDDMGGFAQYF	NA	TRBJ2-7	TRBV15	NA
TGTGCCAGCAGCTTAGTTCGACACAGCTCGAACTATGGCTACACCTTC	CASSLVRHSSNYGYTF	NA	TRBJ1-2	TRBV7-2	NA
TGCAGCGTCGCTACGGTAGGGAGTATTAGGGAGCAGTACTTC	CSVATVGSIREQYF	NA	TRBJ2-7	TRBV29-1	NA
TGTGCCAGCACGGGGGGTCCCCCAGATACGCAGTATTTT	CASTGGPPDTQYF	NA	TRBJ2-3	TRBV5-6	TRBD2
TGTGCCACCAGCAGAGAGGGGGGGCAGGCCGGGGAGCTGTTTTTT	CATSREGGQAGELFF	NA	TRBJ2-2	TRBV15	NA
TGCGCCAGCAGCCAGGGCAGGGGCTCTGGAAACACCATATATTTT	CASSQGRGSGNTIYF	once	TRBJ1-3	TRBV4-3	NA
TGTGCCAGCAGCTTAGGGACAGTGCGGAATGAAAAACTGTTTTTT	CASSLGTVRNEKLFF	once	TRBJ1-4	TRBV7-9	NA
TGTGCCATCGGGGGACATGATAATTCACCCCTCCACTTT	CAIGGHDNSPLHF	NA	TRBJ1-6	TRBV10-3	NA
TGTGCCAGCAGCCAAGTTCCTAGGTACTTATGGTACGAGCAGTACTTC	CASSQVPRYLWYEQYF	NA	TRBJ2-7	TRBV14	NA
TGTGCCAGCCGGGGGGGTACTTTGGAGACCCAGTACTTC	CASRGGTLETQYF	NA	TRBJ2-5	TRBV28	TRBD2
TGTGCCAGCAGCCAGGGACAGGGGGCCTACAATGAGCAGTTCTTC	CASSQGQGAYNEQFF	once	TRBJ2-1	TRBV4-2	TRBD1
TGTGCCAGCAGTTCTGCCGGGACAGGGGACGTGCCTGGCTACACCTTC	CASSSAGTGDVPGYTF	NA	TRBJ1-2	TRBV28	TRBD1
TGTGCCAGCAGTCCCAACCCTTCCCAAGAGACCCAGTACTTC	CASSPNPSQETQYF	once	TRBJ2-5	TRBV27	NA
TGTGCCAGCAGCGGGCGAGACAGGAACACCGGGGAGCTGTTTTTT	CASSGRDRNTGELFF	NA	TRBJ2-2	TRBV5-4	NA
TGTGCCAGCCGGACACCAGGGACAGACAATGAGCAGTTCTTC	CASRTPGTDNEQFF	NA	TRBJ2-1	TRBV6-6	TRBD1
TGTGCCAGCAGTGACTCTGACACAGATACGCAGTATTTT	CASSDSDTDTQYF	NA	TRBJ2-3	TRBV6-4	NA
TGTGCCAGCAGTGGAAACAGGGGGCCTCCCGTAAATCAGCCCCAGCATTTT	CASSGNRGPPVNQPQHF	once	TRBJ1-5	TRBV28	TRBD1
TGTGCCAGCAGGGGTCCGAACACTGAAGCTTTCTTT	CASRGPNTEAFF	NA	TRBJ1-1	TRBV28	NA
TGTGCCAGCAGCTTAGACAGGAGGGTAGGTGGCTACACCTTC	CASSLDRRVGGYTF	once	TRBJ1-2	TRBV13	NA
TGTGCCAGCAGTGACGAAGCGGGGAGTCCGAATGAGCAGTTCTTC	CASSDEAGSPNEQFF	NA	TRBJ2-1	TRBV6-4	TRBD2
TGTGCCAGCAGCCCGGCCACCGTCCTGCCCGGGGAGCTGTTTTTT	CASSPATVLPGELFF	NA	TRBJ2-2	TRBV5-6	NA
TGCGCCAGCAGCCAAGATGGGACAGGGAGTGAAAAACTGTTTTTT	CASSQDGTGSEKLFF	NA	TRBJ1-4	TRBV4-3	TRBD1
TGTGCCAGCAGCCCGACAGCTAGACGCGGCTACACCTTC	CASSPTARRGYTF	once	TRBJ1-2	TRBV7-2	NA
TGTGCCAGCAGCCCCGCGGGGAGTCCCTCCTACGAGCAGTACTTC	CASSPAGSPSYEQYF	NA	TRBJ2-7	TRBV5-8	NA
TGTGCCAGCAGTGAAATACAACAGGACGCTGGAGAGCAGTACTTC	CASSEIQQDAGEQYF	NA	TRBJ2-7	TRBV2	NA
TGCAGTGCCAATTTTTACACTGAAGCTTTCTTT	CSANFYTEAFF	NA	TRBJ1-1	TRBV20-1	NA
TGTGCCAGCAGTTACCCGGGACAGAACACCGGGGAGCTGTTTTTT	CASSYPGQNTGELFF	NA	TRBJ2-2	TRBV28	NA
TGTGCCTGGGACCGACTAGCGGCCACAACGCTATACAATGAGCAGTTCTTC	CAWDRLAATTLYNEQFF	NA	TRBJ2-1	TRBV30	TRBD2
TGTGCCAGCAGCTCACAGGATCAGCCCCAGCATTTT	CASSSQDQPQHF	once	TRBJ1-5	TRBV2	NA
TGTGCCAGCAGCTTAGATTCCGACGGCTTCTATGGCTACACCTTC	CASSLDSDGFYGYTF	few	TRBJ1-2	TRBV11-2	NA
TGTGCCAGCAGTTTTCTCAGGGGCTGGAGGAACACTGAAGCTTTCTTT	CASSFLRGWRNTEAFF	NA	TRBJ1-1	TRBV5-6	NA
TGTGCCAGCAGCCCCGGCGGTTTGAACACTGAAGCTTTCTTT	CASSPGGLNTEAFF	once	TRBJ1-1	TRBV7-9	NA
TGTGCCAGCAGCCAAGGGACTCTTCGCTCCTACAATGAGCAGTTCTTC	CASSQGTLRSYNEQFF	NA	TRBJ2-1	TRBV7-3	NA
TGTGCCACCAGCAGAGCGGCAGGGGGGGAGACCCAGTACTTC	CATSRAAGGETQYF	NA	TRBJ2-5	TRBV15	NA
TGCGCCAGCAGCCAGTACCGGGACCCAGGGGGAGATACGCAGTATTTT	CASSQYRDPGGDTQYF	NA	TRBJ2-3	TRBV4-3	TRBD1
TGTGCCAGCAGCTTAGGGGACAGGGTGACCAATGAGCAGTTCTTC	CASSLGDRVTNEQFF	NA	TRBJ2-1	TRBV7-2	TRBD1
TGTGCCTGGGACAGGGGAACTCTGGCTTTCTTT	CAWDRGTLAFF	NA	TRBJ1-1	TRBV30	TRBD1
TGTGCCAGCAGTTTAATCTCCCAGACTGGGGCCAACGTCCTGACTTTC	CASSLISQTGANVLTF	NA	TRBJ2-6	TRBV28	NA
TGTGCCATCAGTGAGTCGGGGGCTGCAGATACGCAGTATTTT	CAISESGAADTQYF	NA	TRBJ2-3	TRBV10-3	NA
TGTGCCAGCAGTTTTAGCGGGAGGGCCGCCTACAATGAGCAGTTCTTC	CASSFSGRAAYNEQFF	NA	TRBJ2-1	TRBV27	TRBD2
TGCGCCAGCAGGGGGGGGGACAGGGGTCTGCAAGAGACCCAGTACTTC	CASRGGDRGLQETQYF	NA	TRBJ2-5	TRBV4-1	TRBD1
TGTGCCAGCAGCTCCCGACTAGCGGGGGCATACAATGAGCAGTTCTTC	CASSSRLAGAYNEQFF	NA	TRBJ2-1	TRBV9	TRBD2
TGCAGTGCTAGGGGTAGCACTGAAGCTTTCTTT	CSARGSTEAFF	NA	TRBJ1-1	TRBV20-1	NA
TGCAGCGTTGAAGATAGGGGTTCCCAAGAGACCCAGTACTTC	CSVEDRGSQETQYF	NA	TRBJ2-5	TRBV29-1	NA
TGTGCCAGCAGCTTTAATGACTACGAGCAGTACTTC	CASSFNDYEQYF	NA	TRBJ2-7	TRBV7-6	NA
TGTGCCAGCAGCTTACAGGGGAGGGACACTGAAGCTTTCTTT	CASSLQGRDTEAFF	few	TRBJ1-1	TRBV7-8	NA
TGTGCCAGTAGTACTCGGGACAGAAGCAATCAGCCCCAGCATTTT	CASSTRDRSNQPQHF	NA	TRBJ1-5	TRBV19	TRBD1
TGTGCCAGCAGTGAAGCGCTAGGCTTCACTAAACCTGAAGCTTTCTTT	CASSEALGFTKPEAFF	NA	TRBJ1-1	TRBV2	NA
TGTGCCAGCAGTTACTCAGGGAAGACTGGAAACACCATATATTTT	CASSYSGKTGNTIYF	NA	TRBJ1-3	TRBV6-5	NA
TGTGCCAGCAGCCGGGTACGAAGCACAGATACGCAGTATTTT	CASSRVRSTDTQYF	NA	TRBJ2-3	TRBV5-8	NA
TGTGCCAGCAGCTTAGGCGGGTATGGCCAGCCCCAGCATTTT	CASSLGGYGQPQHF	NA	TRBJ1-5	TRBV13	NA
TGCGCCAGCAGCTTGGCCTGGACTAGCGGGAGTGAGCAGTACTTC	CASSLAWTSGSEQYF	NA	TRBJ2-7	TRBV5-1	TRBD2
TGTGCCAGCAGTGAAGCGGGTCAGGGGGCCAATCAGCCCCAGCATTTT	CASSEAGQGANQPQHF	NA	TRBJ1-5	TRBV2	TRBD1
TGTGCCAGCAGCCTATTAGGACAGGGGACTGGAAACACCATATATTTT	CASSLLGQGTGNTIYF	once	TRBJ1-3	TRBV5-6	TRBD1
TGCGCCAGCAGCTTGGGGAGACAGAGAGAGACCCAGTACTTC	CASSLGRQRETQYF	NA	TRBJ2-5	TRBV5-1	NA